This TCR beta chain came from a study of molecular identifiers for immune sequencing clone quantification. Study-level points and caveats: Underestimated sizes of highly expanded clones could result from identical TCR molecules that share a barcode. Clonotypes topping 20 RNA copies carried over 97% of effector molecules but under 1% of naive ones.

V lost 2 bases, J lost 2 bases, and 6 bases lay in between. The CDR3 consists of 13 residues. Germline loops: CDR1 LNHDA, CDR2 SQIVND (reference sequence). This clonotype was counted many times. What it binds is unknown. Between about 19,000 and 1,100,000 sorted cells, with 10%, 30% or 50% RNA, yielded naive CD8 libraries. Bulk TCR libraries were made with methods that had been previously described and with listed TCR primers. TCRdb reprocessed the PCR reads with MiXCR, giving one entry per CDR3 protein. This table holds roughly 630,000 distinct CDR3 sequences, 25% found once. The receptor's source is a human donor in good health. Some libraries in this study had Jurkat cell RNA spiked in. The genes are TRBV19 and TRBJ1-1; no reliable D call. The sequenced sample consisted of naive CD8+ T cells from blood, with Jurkat cell RNA spiked in. The subset denotes: FACS-sorted CD8+CD4-CCR7+CD45RA+ naive T cells. CDR3 loop: CASSIWVNTEAFF. Here the CDR3 DNA reads TGTGCCAGTAGTATATGGGTAAACACTGAAGCTTTCTTT.